This entry is about one T cell receptor (beta chain). Its antigen is not identified. The sequenced template was cDNA made from the entire isolated RNA. Some clones are missing from TCRdb's copy, which holds only in-frame ones; the method was immunoSEQ multiplex PCR. Of under 800,000 clones in the sample, roughly a sixth were seen once. The entry originates in a study of beta chain features in type 1 diabetes. Study as a whole: Investigators examined 107,917,701 sorted cells across all samples. Study results and limitations: PCR could preferentially amplify shorter templates, alike in patients and controls. Fewer junction insertions and more nucleotide deletions appeared in type 1 diabetes patients. High TCR expression in some cells could lead to their over-representation in cDNA sequencing.

The V gene lost 3 bases and the J gene lost 7 bases, with 4 bases spanning the gap. The germline CDR1 and CDR2 sequences are LNHDA and SQIVND (reference sequence). CDR3 length equals 12 residues. The source is a man aged 18 to 30 in good health. The V and J genes are TRBV19 and TRBJ1-6; D uncertain. Sample: naive CD4+ T cells from blood. CDR3 DNA: TGTGCCAGTAGTATCTCCAATTCACCCCTCCACTTT. Its protein product is CASSISNSPLHF.